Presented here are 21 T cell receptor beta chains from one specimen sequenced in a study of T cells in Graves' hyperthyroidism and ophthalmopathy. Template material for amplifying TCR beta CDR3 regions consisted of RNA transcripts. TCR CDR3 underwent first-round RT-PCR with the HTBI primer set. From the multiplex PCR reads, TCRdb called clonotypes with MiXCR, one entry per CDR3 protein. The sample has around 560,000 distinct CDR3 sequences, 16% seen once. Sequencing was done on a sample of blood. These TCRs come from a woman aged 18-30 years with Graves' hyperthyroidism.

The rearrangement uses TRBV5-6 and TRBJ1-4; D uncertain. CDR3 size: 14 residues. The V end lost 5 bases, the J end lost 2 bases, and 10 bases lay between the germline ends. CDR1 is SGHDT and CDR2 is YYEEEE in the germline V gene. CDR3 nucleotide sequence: TGTGCCAGCAGTCACGACGTGACTAATGAAAAACTGTTTTTT. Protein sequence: CASSHDVTNEKLFF.

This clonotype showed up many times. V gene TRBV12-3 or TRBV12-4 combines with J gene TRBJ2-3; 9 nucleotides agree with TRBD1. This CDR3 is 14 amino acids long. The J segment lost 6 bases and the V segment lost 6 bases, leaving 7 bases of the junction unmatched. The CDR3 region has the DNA TGTGCCAGCAGCACGGGACAGGGTGCCGATACGCAGTATTTT. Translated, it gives CASSTGQGADTQYF.

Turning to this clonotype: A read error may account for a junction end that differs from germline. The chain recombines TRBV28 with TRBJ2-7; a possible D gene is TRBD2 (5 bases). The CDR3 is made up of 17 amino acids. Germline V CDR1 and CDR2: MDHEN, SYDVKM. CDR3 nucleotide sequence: TGTGCCAGCGGTTTCTCTCCGAGGCGGAGGAGCTCCTACGAGCAGTACTTC. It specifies CASGFSPRRRSSYEQYF.

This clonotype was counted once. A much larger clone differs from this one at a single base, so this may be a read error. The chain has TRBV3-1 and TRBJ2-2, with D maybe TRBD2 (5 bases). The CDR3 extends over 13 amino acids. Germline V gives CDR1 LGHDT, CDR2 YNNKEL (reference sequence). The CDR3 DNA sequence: TGTACCAGCAAGGACTTCCCACTCGGGGAGCTGTTTTTT. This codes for CTSKDFPLGELFF.

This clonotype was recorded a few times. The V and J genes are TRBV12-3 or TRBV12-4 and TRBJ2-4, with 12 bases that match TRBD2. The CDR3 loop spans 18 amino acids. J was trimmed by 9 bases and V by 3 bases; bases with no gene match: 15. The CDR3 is CASSFLVASGGAQSIQYF. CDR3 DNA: TGTGCCAGCAGTTTTCTAGTGGCTAGCGGGGGGGCCCAGAGCATTCAGTACTTC.

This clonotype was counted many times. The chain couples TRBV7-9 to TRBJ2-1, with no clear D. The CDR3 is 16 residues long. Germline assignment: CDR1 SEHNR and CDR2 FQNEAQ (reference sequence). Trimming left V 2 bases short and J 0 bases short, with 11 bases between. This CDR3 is CASSLTVESSYNEQFF. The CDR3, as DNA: TGTGCCAGCAGCTTAACGGTGGAAAGCTCCTACAATGAGCAGTTCTTC.

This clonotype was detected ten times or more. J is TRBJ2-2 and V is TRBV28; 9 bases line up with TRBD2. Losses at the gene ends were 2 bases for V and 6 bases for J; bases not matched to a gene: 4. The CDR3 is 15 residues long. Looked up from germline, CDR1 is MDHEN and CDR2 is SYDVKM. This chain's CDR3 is CASSLGGRASGELFF. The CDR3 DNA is TGTGCCAGCAGTTTAGGCGGGAGGGCCTCCGGGGAGCTGTTTTTT.

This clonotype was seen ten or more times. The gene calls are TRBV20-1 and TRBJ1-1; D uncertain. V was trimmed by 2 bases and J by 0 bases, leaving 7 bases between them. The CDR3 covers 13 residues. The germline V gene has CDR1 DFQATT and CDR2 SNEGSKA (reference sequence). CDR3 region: CSARNRMNTEAFF. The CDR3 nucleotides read TGCAGTGCTAGAAACAGAATGAACACTGAAGCTTTCTTT.

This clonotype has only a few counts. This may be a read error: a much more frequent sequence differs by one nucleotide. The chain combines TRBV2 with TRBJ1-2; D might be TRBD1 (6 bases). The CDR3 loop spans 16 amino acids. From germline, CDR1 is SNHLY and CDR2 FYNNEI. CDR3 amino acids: CASSEFGQGLDYGCTF. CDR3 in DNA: TGTGCCAGCAGTGAATTCGGGCAGGGGCTTGACTATGGCTGCACCTTC.

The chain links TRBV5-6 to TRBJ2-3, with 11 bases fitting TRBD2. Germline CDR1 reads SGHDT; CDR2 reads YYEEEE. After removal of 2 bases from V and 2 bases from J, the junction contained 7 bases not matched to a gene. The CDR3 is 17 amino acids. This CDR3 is CASSFLGLAVSTDTQYF. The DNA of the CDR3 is TGTGCCAGCAGCTTTCTGGGACTAGCGGTATCCACAGATACGCAGTATTTT.

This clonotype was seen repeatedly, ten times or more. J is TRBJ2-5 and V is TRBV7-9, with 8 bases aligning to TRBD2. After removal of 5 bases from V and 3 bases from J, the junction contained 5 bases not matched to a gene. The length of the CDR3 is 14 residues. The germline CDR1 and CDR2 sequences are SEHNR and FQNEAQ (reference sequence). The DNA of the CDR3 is TGTGCCAGCAGCCTCGGGGGGGCCGAAGAGACCCAGTACTTC. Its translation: CASSLGGAEETQYF.

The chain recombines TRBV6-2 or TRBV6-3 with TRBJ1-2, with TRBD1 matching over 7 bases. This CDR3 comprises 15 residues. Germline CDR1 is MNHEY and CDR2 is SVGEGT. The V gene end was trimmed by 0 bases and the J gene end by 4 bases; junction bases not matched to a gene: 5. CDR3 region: CASSYSQTGTYGYTF. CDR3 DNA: TGTGCCAGCAGTTACTCCCAGACAGGGACCTATGGCTACACCTTC.

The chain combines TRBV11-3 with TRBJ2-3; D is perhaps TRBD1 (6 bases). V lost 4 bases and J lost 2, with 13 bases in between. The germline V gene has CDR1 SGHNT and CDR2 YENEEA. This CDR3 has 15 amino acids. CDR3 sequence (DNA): TGTGCCAGCAGCTCCCGGGACAAAAACACAGATACGCAGTATTTT. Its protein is CASSSRDKNTDTQYF.

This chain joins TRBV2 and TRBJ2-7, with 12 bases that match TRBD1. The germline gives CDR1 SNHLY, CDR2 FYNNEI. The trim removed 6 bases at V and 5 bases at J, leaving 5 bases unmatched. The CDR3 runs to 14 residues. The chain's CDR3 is CASSWDRGPHEQYF. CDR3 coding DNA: TGTGCCAGCAGCTGGGACAGGGGGCCCCACGAGCAGTACTTC. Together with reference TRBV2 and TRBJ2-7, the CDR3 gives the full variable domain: EPEVTQTPSHQVTQMGQEVILRCVPISNHLYFYWYRQILGQKVEFLVSFYNNEISEKSEIFDDQFSVERPDGSNFTLKIRSTKLEDSAMYFCASSWDRGPHEQYFGPGTRLTVT.

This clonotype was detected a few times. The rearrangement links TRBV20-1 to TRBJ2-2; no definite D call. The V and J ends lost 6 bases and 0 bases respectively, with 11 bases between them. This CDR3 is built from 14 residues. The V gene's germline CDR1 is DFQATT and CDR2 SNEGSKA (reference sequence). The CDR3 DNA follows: TGCAGTGCCCCAGACCGAGCGAACACCGGGGAGCTGTTTTTT. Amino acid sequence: CSAPDRANTGELFF.

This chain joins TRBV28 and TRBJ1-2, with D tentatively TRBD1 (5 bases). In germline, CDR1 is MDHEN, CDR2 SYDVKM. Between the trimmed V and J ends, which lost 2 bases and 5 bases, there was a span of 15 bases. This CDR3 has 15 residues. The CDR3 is CASSLLGTRRYGYTF. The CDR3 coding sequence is TGTGCCAGCAGTTTACTAGGGACTCGGAGGTATGGCTACACCTTC.

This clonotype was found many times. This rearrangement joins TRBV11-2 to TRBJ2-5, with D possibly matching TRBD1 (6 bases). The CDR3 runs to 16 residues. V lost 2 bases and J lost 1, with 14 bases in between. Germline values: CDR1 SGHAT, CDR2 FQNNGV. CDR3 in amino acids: CASSLHVGASQETQYF. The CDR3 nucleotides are TGTGCCAGCAGCTTACACGTGGGGGCCTCCCAAGAGACCCAGTACTTC.

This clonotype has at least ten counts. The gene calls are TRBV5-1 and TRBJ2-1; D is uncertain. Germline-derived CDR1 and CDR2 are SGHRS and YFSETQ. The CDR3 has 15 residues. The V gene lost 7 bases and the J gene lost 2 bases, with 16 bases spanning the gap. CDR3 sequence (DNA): TGCGCCAGCCAAATAGGCCCTGAGCCCTACAATGAGCAGTTCTTC. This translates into CASQIGPEPYNEQFF. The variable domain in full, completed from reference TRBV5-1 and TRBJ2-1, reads KAGVTQTPRYLIKTRGQQVTLSCSPISGHRSVSWYQQTPGQGLQFLFEYFSETQRNKGNFPGRFSGRQFSNSRSEMNVSTLELGDSALYLCASQIGPEPYNEQFFGPGTRLTVL.

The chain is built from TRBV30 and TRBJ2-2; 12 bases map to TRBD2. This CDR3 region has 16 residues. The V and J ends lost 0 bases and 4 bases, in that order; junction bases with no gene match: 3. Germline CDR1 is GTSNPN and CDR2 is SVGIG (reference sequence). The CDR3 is CAWSVLAGGGTGELFF. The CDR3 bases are TGTGCCTGGAGTGTTCTAGCGGGAGGGGGCACCGGGGAGCTGTTTTTT.

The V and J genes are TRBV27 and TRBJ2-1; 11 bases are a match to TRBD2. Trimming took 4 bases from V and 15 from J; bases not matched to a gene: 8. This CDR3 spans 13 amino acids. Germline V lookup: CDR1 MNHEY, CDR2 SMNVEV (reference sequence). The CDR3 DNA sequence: TGTGCCAGCAGTTACCTAGCGGGAGGCCTGGGGTTCTTC. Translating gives CASSYLAGGLGFF.

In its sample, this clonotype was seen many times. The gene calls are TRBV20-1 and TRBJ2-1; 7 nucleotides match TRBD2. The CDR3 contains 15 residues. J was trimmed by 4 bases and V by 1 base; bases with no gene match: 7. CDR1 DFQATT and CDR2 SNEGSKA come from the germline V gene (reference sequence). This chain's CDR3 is CSARVGRELYNEQFF. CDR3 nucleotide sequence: TGCAGTGCTAGAGTAGGGCGGGAGCTGTACAATGAGCAGTTCTTC.